The 10 T cell receptor beta chains in this list originate from one sample, sequenced in a study of Graves' ophthalmopathy and Graves' hyperthyroidism. The sequenced template was RNA, covering the TCR beta CDR3 region. Following a first-round RT-PCR that used HTBI primers, a second-round multiplex PCR was carried out. MiXCR was run by TCRdb on the multiplex PCR reads, yielding one entry per CDR3 protein. The sample lists about 200,000 distinct CDR3 sequences, roughly 27% seen once, with about 9.1% in the top ten. Input material: peripheral blood. These receptors originate from a middle-aged man with Graves' ophthalmopathy.

This sequence joins TRBV20-1 and TRBJ2-5; 10 nucleotides align to TRBD1. J lost 5 bases, V lost 1 base, and 7 bases had no gene match. Germline CDR1 and CDR2: DFQATT and SNEGSKA (reference sequence). The CDR3 is made up of 15 amino acids. The CDR3 region is CSARGGTGDPETQYF. DNA for the CDR3: TGCAGTGCTAGAGGGGGGACAGGGGATCCGGAGACCCAGTACTTC.

This clonotype was seen repeatedly, ten times or more. The chain combines TRBV5-1 with TRBJ1-2; 7 bases map to TRBD1. The CDR3 sequence is 15 residues long. The V gene's germline CDR1 is SGHRS and CDR2 YFSETQ. With V trimmed by 4 bases and J by 4 bases, 10 bases remained unmatched. The CDR3 here is CASSKLPGQPYGYTF. The CDR3 nucleotides read TGCGCCAGCAGCAAACTTCCGGGACAGCCCTATGGCTACACCTTC. The whole variable domain, filled in from reference TRBV5-1 and TRBJ1-2, reads KAGVTQTPRYLIKTRGQQVTLSCSPISGHRSVSWYQQTPGQGLQFLFEYFSETQRNKGNFPGRFSGRQFSNSRSEMNVSTLELGDSALYLCASSKLPGQPYGYTFGSGTRLTVV.

This sequence joins TRBV19 and TRBJ2-5, with a weak D call TRBD1 (5 bases). The CDR3 consists of 13 residues. Per germline, CDR1 LNHDA and CDR2 SQIVND (reference sequence). Trimming left V 7 bases short and J 4 bases short, with 13 bases between. Written as DNA, the CDR3 is TGTGCCAGTACGACCGGACAAGGAGAGACCCAGTACTTC. Translated, it gives CASTTGQGETQYF. The full variable domain, completed using reference TRBV19 and TRBJ2-5, is DGGITQSPKYLFRKEGQNVTLSCEQNLNHDAMYWYRQDPGQGLRLIYYSQIVNDFQKGDIAEGYSVSREKKESFPLTVTSAQKNPTAFYLCASTTGQGETQYFGPGTRLLVL.

The gene calls are TRBV6-1 and TRBJ1-1; D not resolved. Per germline, CDR1 MNHNS and CDR2 SASEGT. Deletions cut 5 bases from V and 4 bases from J, with 17 bases between. This CDR3 region has 15 residues. CDR3 loop: CASSTLGGEGTEAFF. CDR3 bases: TGTGCCAGCAGTACCTTGGGCGGGGAGGGCACTGAAGCTTTCTTT.

This clonotype was counted many times. The chain is built from TRBV28 and TRBJ2-7; no reliable D call. The CDR3 has 15 residues. Trimming pared 4 bases from V and 1 base from J, leaving 14 bases between. CDR1 and CDR2 from the germline V gene are MDHEN and SYDVKM. The CDR3 region is CASSSGWIRSYEQYF. The CDR3 DNA follows: TGTGCCAGCAGTTCGGGTTGGATCCGGTCCTACGAGCAGTACTTC.

This clonotype was counted between two and nine times. The chain is built from TRBV29-1 and TRBJ2-5; a weak D match, TRBD2 (5 bases). The V gene's germline CDR1 is SQVTM and CDR2 ANQGSEA. The CDR3 runs to 13 residues. V lost 5 bases, J lost 4 bases, and 14 bases lay in between. CDR3 sequence reads: CSVSDYRAETQYF. As DNA, the CDR3 is TGCAGCGTTTCCGACTATCGGGCAGAGACCCAGTACTTC.

This clonotype was observed at least ten times. This chain uses TRBV11-1 with TRBJ2-2; 8 nucleotides agree with TRBD2. Germline CDR1 reads SGHAT; CDR2 reads FQDESV (reference sequence). Germline trimming cut 2 bases from V and 8 bases from J; bases unmatched to any gene: 13. The CDR3 length is 17 residues. The CDR3 reads CASSLPPLGREDGELFF. In DNA form, the CDR3 reads TGTGCCAGCAGCTTACCTCCCCTCGGGCGGGAGGATGGGGAGCTGTTTTTT.

This clonotype was picked up many times. The chain carries TRBV20-1 and TRBJ1-2; TRBD1 aligns across 9 bases. Germline CDR1 DFQATT, CDR2 SNEGSKA (reference sequence). The CDR3 runs to 14 residues. Trimming took 6 bases from V and 5 from J; bases not matched to a gene: 10. CDR3 protein: CSAEAQGAPYGYTF. CDR3 in DNA: TGCAGTGCCGAGGCACAGGGGGCCCCATATGGCTACACCTTC.

Points on this clonotype: A junction boundary mismatches the germline segment, possibly from a read error. This rearrangement joins TRBV11-2 to TRBJ2-7; D is unresolved. The CDR3 has 13 residues. Germline CDR1 is SGHAT and CDR2 is FQNNGV. The CDR3 DNA is TGTGCCAGCGGCTTACGGAGTTCCTACGAGCAGTACTTC. Protein: CASGLRSSYEQYF.

This chain uses TRBV6-2 or TRBV6-3 with TRBJ2-7; TRBD1 agrees at 9 bases. Germline lookup yields CDR1 MNHEY and CDR2 SVGEGT. The CDR3 sequence is 12 residues long. The junction had 3 bases not matched to a gene; V was cut back by 7 bases and J by 5 bases. The CDR3 loop reads CASNRGRHEQYF. The CDR3 DNA sequence: TGTGCCAGCAACAGGGGGCGTCACGAGCAGTACTTC.